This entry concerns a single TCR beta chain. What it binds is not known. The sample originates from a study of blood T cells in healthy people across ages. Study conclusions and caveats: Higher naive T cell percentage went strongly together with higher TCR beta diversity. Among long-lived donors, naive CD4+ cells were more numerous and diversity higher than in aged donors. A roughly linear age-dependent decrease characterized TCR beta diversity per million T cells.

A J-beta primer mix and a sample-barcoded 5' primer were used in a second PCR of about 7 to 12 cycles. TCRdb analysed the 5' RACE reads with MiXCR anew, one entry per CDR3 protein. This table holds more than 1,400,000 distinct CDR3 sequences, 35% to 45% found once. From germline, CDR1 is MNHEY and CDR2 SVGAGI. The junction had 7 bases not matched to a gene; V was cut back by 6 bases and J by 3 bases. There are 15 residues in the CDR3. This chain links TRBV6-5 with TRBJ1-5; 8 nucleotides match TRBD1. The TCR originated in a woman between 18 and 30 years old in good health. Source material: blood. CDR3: CASRLTGEINQPQHF. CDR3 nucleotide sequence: TGTGCCAGCAGGCTGACAGGGGAGATCAATCAGCCCCAGCATTTT.